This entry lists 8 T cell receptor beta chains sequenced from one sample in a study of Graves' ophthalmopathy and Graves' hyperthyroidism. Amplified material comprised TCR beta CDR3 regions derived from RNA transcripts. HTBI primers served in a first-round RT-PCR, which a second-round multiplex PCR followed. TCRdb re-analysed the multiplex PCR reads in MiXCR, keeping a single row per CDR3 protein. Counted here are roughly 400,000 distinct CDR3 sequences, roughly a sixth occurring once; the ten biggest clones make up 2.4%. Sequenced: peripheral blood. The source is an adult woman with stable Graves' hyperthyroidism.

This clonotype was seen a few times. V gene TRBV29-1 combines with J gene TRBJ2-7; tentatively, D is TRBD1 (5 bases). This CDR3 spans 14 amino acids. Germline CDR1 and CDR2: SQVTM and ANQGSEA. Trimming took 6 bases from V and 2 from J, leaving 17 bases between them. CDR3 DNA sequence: TGCAGCGTCTACGACAGCTCCCAACCCTACGAGCAGTACTTC. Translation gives CSVYDSSQPYEQYF.

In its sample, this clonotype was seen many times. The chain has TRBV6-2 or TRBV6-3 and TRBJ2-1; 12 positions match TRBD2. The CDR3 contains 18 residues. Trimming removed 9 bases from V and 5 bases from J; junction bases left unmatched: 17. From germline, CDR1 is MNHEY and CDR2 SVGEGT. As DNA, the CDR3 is TGTGCCAGTCGCCGAGGGACTAGCGGGCGATTGGGAAACAATGAGCAGTTCTTC. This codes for CASRRGTSGRLGNNEQFF.

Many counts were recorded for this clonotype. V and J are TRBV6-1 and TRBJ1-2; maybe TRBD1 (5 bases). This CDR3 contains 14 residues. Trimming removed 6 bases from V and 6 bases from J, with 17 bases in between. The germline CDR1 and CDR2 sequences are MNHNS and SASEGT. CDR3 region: CASSTPGEAHGYTF. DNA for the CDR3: TGTGCCAGCAGCACCCCGGGGGAAGCGCATGGCTACACCTTC.

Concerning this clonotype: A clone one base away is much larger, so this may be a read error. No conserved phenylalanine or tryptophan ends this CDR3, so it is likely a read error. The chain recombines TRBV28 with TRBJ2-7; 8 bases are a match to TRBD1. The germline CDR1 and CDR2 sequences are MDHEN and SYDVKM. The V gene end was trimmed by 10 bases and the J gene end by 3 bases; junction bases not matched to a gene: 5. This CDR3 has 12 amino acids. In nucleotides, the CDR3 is TGTGCCACCCGCAGGGGGCTCTACGAGCAGTACTTG. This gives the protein CATRRGLYEQYL.

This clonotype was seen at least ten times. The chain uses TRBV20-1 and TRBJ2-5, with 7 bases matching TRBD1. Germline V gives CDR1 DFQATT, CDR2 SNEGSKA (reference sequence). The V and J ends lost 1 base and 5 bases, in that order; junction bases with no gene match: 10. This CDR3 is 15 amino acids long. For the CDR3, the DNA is TGCAGTGCTAGAGCCGACGGACAGGAGCGGGAGACCCAGTACTTC. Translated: CSARADGQERETQYF.

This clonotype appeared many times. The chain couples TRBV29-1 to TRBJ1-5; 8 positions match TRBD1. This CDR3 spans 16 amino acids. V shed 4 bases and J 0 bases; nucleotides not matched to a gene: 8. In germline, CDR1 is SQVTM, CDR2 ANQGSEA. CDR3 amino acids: CSVVTGGSGSNQPQHF. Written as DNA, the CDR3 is TGCAGCGTTGTCACAGGGGGAAGTGGTAGCAATCAGCCCCAGCATTTT.

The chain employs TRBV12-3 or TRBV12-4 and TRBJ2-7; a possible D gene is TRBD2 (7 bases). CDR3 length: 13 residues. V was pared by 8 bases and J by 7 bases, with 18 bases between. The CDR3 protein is CASWRGGLGEQYF. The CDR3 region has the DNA TGTGCCAGCTGGAGGGGGGGATTGGGGGAGCAGTACTTC.

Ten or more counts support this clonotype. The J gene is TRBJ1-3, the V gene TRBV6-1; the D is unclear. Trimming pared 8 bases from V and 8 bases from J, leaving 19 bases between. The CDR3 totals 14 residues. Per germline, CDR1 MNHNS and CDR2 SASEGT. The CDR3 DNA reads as TGTGCCAGCTCCTTCGCAGGAGCGGCCGACACCATATATTTT. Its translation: CASSFAGAADTIYF.